The text below deals with one T cell receptor (beta chain). The data derive from a study of blood T cell repertoires in COVID-19. Some clones are missing from TCRdb's copy, which holds only in-frame ones; the method was immunoSEQ multiplex PCR. The data show roughly 57,000 clones, almost 80% seen once. The TCR sequence derives from a man aged 55 to 69 with acute or convalescent COVID-19. The sample consisted of peripheral blood.

In DNA form, the CDR3 reads TGTGCCAGCAGCCAGGGGGACAGCTTCGACAATGAGCAGTTCTTC. This translates into CASSQGDSFDNEQFF. This rearrangement joins TRBV5-6 to TRBJ2-1; 7 bases fit TRBD1. The CDR3 contains 15 residues. Germline V gene sequence: CDR1 SGHDT, CDR2 YYEEEE. The V gene end was trimmed by 4 bases and the J gene end by 5 bases; junction bases not matched to a gene: 9.